This T cell receptor beta chain was obtained from a study of cytomegalovirus exposure and HLA in healthy donors. Points on this clone: The antigen is undetermined.

Between the trimmed V and J ends, which lost 3 bases and 0 bases, there was a span of 13 bases. CDR1 is MNHEY, CDR2 SMNVEV, per germline (reference sequence). This CDR3 is 16 amino acids long. PCR used 60 Vbeta primers and 13 Jbeta primers. Generated by immunoSEQ multiplex PCR, the TCRdb table keeps only in-frame clones and is missing some. The sample lists 75,000 to 100,000 clones, approximately 80% occurring once. Whole-study results and caveats: Differences between HLA loci emerged in a later analysis of TCR association rates, with DRB1 most and HLA-C fewest. Cytomegalovirus-associated TCR beta chains were listed, numbering some 180.

The sequencing sample was made of PBMCs. The V call is TRBV27, the J call TRBJ2-3; D might be TRBD1 (5 bases). The clonotype comes from a man between 60 and 75 years old in good health and CMV-seropositive. The CDR3 is CASSLAAQGSTDTQYF. CDR3 coding DNA: TGTGCCAGCAGTTTGGCGGCTCAGGGTAGCACAGATACGCAGTATTTT.